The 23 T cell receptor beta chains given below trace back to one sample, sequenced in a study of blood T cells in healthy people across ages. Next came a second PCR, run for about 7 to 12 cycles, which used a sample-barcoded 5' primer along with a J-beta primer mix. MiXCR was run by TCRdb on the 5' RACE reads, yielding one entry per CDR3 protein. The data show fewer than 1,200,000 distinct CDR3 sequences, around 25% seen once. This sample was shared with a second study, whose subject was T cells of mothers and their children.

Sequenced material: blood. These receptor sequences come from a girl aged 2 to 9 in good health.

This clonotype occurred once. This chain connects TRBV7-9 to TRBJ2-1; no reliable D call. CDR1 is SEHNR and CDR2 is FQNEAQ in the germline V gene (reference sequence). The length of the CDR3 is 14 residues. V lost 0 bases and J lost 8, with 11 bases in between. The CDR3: CASSLAWGYDEQFF. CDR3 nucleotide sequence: TGTGCCAGCAGCTTAGCGTGGGGATACGATGAGCAGTTCTTC. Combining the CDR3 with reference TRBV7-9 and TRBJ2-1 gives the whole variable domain DTGVSQNPRHKITKRGQNVTFRCDPISEHNRLYWYRQTLGQGPEFLTYFQNEAQLEKSRLLSDRFSAERPKGSFSTLEIQRTEQGDSAMYLCASSLAWGYDEQFFGPGTRLTVL.

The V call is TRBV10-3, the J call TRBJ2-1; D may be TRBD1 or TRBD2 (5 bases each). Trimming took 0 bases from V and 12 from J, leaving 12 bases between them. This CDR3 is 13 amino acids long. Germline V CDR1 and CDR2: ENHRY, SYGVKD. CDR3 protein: CAISESMQRGQFF. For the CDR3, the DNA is TGTGCCATCAGTGAGTCGATGCAGAGGGGGCAGTTCTTC.

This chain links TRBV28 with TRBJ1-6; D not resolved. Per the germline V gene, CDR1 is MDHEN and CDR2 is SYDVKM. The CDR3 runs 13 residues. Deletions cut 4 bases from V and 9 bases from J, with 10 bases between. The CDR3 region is CASSSVKGSPLHF. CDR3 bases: TGTGCCAGCAGTTCGGTGAAAGGTTCACCCCTCCACTTT.

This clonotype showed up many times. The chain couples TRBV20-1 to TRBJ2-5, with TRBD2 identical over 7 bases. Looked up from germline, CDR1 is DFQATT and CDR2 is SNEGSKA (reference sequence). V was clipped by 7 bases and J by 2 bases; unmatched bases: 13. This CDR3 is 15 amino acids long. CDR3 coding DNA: TGCAGTGTCCCCGCTCTTAGCGGGCCTCAAGAGACCCAGTACTTC. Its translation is CSVPALSGPQETQYF.

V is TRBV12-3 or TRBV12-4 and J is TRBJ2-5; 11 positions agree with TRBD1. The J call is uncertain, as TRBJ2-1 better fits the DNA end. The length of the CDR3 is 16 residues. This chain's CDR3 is CASASWTGGAEVEQFF. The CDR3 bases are TGTGCCAGCGCCTCATGGACAGGGGGCGCTGAGGTTGAGCAGTTCTTC.

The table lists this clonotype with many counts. CDR3: CASSLGTGFNEQFF. In DNA form, the CDR3 reads TGCGCCAGCAGCCTAGGGACAGGGTTCAATGAGCAGTTCTTC. J is TRBJ2-1 and V is TRBV4-1; 9 bases fit TRBD1. CDR3 length: 14 amino acids. V shed 4 bases, J shed 6 bases, and the junction held 4 bases outside the gene matches. The germline CDR1 and CDR2 sequences are MGHRA and YSYEKL.

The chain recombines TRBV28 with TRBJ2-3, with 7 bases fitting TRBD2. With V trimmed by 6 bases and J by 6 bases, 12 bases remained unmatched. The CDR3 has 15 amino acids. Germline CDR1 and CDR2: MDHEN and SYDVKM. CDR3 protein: CASSKMSGTADTQYF. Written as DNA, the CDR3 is TGTGCCAGCAGCAAGATGAGCGGGACCGCGGATACGCAGTATTTT.

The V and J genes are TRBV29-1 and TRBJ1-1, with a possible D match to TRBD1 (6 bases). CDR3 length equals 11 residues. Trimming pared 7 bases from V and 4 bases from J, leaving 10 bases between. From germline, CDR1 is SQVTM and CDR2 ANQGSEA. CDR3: CSGGGPTEAFF. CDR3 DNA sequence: TGCAGCGGGGGGGGGCCCACTGAAGCTTTCTTT.

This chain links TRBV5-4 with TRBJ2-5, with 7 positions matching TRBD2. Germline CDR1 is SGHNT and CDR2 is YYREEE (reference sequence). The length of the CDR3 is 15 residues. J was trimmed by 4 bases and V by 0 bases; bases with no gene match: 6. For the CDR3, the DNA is TGTGCCAGCAGCTTGGGGGGATGGGGGGGAGAGACCCAGTACTTC. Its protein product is CASSLGGWGGETQYF.

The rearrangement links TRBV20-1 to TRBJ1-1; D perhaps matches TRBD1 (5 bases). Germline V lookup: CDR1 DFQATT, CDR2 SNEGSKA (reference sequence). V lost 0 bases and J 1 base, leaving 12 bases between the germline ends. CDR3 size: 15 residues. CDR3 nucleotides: TGCAGTGCTAGAGATGGGGGGGGTAAGAACACTGAAGCTTTCTTT. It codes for CSARDGGGKNTEAFF.

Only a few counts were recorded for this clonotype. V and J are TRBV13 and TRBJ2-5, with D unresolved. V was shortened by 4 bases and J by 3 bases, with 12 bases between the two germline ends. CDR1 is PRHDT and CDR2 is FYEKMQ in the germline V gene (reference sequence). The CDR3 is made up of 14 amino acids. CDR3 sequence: CASSSIGDKETQYF. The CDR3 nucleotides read TGTGCCAGCAGCTCTATTGGGGATAAAGAGACCCAGTACTTC.

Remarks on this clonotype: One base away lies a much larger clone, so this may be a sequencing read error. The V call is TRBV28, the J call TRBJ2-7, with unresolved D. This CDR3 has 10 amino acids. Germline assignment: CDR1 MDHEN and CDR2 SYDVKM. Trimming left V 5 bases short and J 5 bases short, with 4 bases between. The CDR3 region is CASSPHEQYF. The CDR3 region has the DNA TGTGCCAGCAGTCCTCACGAGCAGTACTTC.

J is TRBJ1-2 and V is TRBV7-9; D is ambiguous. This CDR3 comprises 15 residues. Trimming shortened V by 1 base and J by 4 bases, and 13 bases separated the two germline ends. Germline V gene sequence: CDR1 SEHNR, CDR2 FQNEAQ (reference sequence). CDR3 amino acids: CASSLVAGSSYGYTF. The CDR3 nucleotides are TGTGCCAGCAGCTTAGTAGCTGGCAGTAGCTATGGCTACACCTTC. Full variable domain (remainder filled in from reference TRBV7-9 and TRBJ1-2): DTGVSQNPRHKITKRGQNVTFRCDPISEHNRLYWYRQTLGQGPEFLTYFQNEAQLEKSRLLSDRFSAERPKGSFSTLEIQRTEQGDSAMYLCASSLVAGSSYGYTFGSGTRLTVV.

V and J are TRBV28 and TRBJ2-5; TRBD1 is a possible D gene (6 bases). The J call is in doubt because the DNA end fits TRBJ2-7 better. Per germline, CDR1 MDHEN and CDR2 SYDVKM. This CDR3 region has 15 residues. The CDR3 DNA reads TGTGCCAGCAGGGCAGTACAGGGTAATTACTACGAGCAGTACTTC. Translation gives CASRAVQGNYYEQYF.

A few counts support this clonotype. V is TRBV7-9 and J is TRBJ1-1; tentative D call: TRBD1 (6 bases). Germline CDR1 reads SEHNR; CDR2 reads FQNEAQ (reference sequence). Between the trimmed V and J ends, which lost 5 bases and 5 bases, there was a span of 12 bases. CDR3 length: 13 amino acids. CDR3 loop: CASSPYRETEAFF. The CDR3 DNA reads TGTGCCAGCAGCCCTTACAGGGAAACTGAAGCTTTCTTT.

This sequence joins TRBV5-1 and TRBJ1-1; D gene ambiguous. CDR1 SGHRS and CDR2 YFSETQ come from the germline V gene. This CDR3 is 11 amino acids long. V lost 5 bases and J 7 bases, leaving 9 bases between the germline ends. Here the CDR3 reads CASSEGLEAFF. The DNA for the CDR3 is TGCGCCAGCAGTGAAGGACTTGAAGCTTTCTTT.

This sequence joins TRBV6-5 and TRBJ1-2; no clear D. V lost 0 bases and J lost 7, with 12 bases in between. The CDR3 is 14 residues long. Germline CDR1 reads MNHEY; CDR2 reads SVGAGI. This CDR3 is CASSYSSDQRGYTF. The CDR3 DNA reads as TGTGCCAGCAGTTACTCCTCAGACCAGCGTGGCTACACCTTC.

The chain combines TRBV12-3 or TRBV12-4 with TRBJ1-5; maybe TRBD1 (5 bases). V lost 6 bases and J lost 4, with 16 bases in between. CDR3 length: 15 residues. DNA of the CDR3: TGTGCCAGCAGCCAAGTCAGGGCCCTTAATCAGCCCCAGCATTTT. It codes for CASSQVRALNQPQHF.

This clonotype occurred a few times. CDR3 region: CASSIQQGIPSSEQYF. The CDR3 nucleotides are TGTGCCAGCAGCATCCAACAGGGAATCCCATCTAGCGAGCAGTACTTC. The rearrangement joins TRBV7-9 to TRBJ2-7; possibly TRBD1 for D (6 bases). Germline CDR1 SEHNR, CDR2 FQNEAQ (reference sequence). The CDR3 runs 16 residues. Trimming pared 5 bases from V and 6 bases from J, leaving 23 bases between.

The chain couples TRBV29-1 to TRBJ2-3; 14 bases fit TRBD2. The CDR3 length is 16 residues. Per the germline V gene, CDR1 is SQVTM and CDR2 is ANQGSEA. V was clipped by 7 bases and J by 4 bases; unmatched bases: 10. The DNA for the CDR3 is TGCAGCGCTCCGGGACTAGCGGGAGAAAGGGCAGATACGCAGTATTTT. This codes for CSAPGLAGERADTQYF.

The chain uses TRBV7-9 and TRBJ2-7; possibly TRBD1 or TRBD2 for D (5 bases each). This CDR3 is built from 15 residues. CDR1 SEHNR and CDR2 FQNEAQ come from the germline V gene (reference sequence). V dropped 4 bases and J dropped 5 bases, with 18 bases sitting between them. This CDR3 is CASSSLGGRDDEQYF. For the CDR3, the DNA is TGTGCCAGCAGCTCCCTCGGCGGCAGGGACGACGAGCAGTACTTC. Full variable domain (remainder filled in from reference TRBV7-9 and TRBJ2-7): DTGVSQNPRHKITKRGQNVTFRCDPISEHNRLYWYRQTLGQGPEFLTYFQNEAQLEKSRLLSDRFSAERPKGSFSTLEIQRTEQGDSAMYLCASSSLGGRDDEQYFGPGTRLTVT.

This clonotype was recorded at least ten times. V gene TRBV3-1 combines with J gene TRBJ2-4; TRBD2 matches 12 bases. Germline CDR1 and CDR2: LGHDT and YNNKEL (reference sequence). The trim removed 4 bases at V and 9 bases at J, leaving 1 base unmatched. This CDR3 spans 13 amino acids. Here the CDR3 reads CASSPTSGSIQYF. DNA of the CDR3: TGTGCCAGCAGCCCGACTAGCGGGAGCATTCAGTACTTC. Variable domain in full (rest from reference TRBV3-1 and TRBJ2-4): DTAVSQTPKYLVTQMGNDKSIKCEQNLGHDTMYWYKQDSKKFLKIMFSYNNKELIINETVPNRFSPKSPDKAHLNLHINSLELGDSAVYFCASSPTSGSIQYFGAGTRLSVL.

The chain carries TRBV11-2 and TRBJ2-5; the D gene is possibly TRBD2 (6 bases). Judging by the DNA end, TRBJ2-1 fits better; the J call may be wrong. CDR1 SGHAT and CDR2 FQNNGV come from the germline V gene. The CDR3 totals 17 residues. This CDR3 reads CASSPRRVARTLNEQFF. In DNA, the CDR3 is TGTGCCAGCAGCCCTAGGAGGGTCGCCCGCACCCTTAATGAGCAGTTCTTC.